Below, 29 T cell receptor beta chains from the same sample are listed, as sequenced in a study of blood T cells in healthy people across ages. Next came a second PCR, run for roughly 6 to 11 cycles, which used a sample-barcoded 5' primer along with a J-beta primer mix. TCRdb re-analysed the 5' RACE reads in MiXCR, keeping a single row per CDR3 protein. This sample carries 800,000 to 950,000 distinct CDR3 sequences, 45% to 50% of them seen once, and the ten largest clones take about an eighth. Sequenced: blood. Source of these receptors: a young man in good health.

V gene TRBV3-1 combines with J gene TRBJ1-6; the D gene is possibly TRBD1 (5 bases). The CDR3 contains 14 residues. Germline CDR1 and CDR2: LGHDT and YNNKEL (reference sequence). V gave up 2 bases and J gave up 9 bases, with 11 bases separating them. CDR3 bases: TGTGCCAGCAGCCAACGTTCAGGGACTTCACCCCTCCACTTT. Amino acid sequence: CASSQRSGTSPLHF.

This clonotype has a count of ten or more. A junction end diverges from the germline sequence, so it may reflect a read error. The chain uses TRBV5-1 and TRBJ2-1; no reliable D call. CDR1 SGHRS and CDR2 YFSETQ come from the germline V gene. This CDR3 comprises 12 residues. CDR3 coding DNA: TGTGCCAGCAGCTTGGGGTTAGATGAGCAGTTCTTC. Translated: CASSLGLDEQFF.

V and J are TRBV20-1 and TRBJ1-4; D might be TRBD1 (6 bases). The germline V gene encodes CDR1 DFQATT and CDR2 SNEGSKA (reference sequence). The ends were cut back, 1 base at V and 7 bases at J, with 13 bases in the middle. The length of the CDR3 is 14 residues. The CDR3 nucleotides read TGCAGTGCTAGAGTAAAAGGGGGAGGTGAAAAACTGTTTTTT. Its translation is CSARVKGGGEKLFF.

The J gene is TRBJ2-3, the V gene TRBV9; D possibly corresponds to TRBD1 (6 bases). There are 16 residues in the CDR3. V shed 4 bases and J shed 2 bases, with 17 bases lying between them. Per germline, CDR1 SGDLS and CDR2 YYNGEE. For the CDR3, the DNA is TGTGCCAGCAGCTCAATCGGTTGGGGGCACACAGATACGCAGTATTTT. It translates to CASSSIGWGHTDTQYF.

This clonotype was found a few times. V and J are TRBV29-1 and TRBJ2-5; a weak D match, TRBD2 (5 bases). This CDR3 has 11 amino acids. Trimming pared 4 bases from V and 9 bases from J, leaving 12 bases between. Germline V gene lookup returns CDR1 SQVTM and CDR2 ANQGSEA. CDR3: CSVAFEGPQYF. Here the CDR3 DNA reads TGCAGCGTTGCGTTTGAGGGCCCCCAGTACTTC.

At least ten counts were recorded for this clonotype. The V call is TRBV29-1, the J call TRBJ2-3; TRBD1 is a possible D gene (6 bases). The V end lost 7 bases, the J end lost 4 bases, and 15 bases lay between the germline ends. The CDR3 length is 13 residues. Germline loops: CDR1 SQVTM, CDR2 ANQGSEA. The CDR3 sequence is CSDTGKWADTQYF. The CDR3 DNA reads TGCAGCGACACAGGGAAGTGGGCAGATACGCAGTATTTT.

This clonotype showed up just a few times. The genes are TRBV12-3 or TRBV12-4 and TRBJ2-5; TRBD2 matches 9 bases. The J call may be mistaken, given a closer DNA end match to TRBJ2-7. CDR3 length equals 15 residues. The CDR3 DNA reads TGTGCCAGCAGCGCGACTAGCGGAGGACTCTACGAGCAGTACTTC. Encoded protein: CASSATSGGLYEQYF.

Here the CDR3 reads CASSPPLLNYGYTF. The DNA for the CDR3 is TGTGCCAGCAGTCCACCCCTTCTTAACTATGGCTACACCTTC. The V gene is TRBV28, the J gene TRBJ1-2; D remains ambiguous. Germline V gene data show CDR1 as MDHEN and CDR2 as SYDVKM. Trimming took off 5 bases at V and 1 base at J, with 11 bases between the two ends. This CDR3 contains 14 residues.

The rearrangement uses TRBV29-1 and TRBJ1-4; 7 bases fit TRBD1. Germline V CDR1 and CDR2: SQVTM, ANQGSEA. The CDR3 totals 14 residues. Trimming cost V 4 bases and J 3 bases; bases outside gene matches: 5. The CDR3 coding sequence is TGCAGCGTTGGAGGGGGCGCGTCTAATGAAAAACTGTTTTTT. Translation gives CSVGGGASNEKLFF.

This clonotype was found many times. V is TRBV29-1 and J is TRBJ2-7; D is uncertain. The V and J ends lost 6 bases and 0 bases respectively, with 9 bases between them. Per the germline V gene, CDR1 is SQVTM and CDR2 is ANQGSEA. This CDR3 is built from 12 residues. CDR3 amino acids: CSVRVSSYEQYF. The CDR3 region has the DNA TGCAGCGTCCGAGTGAGCTCCTACGAGCAGTACTTC.

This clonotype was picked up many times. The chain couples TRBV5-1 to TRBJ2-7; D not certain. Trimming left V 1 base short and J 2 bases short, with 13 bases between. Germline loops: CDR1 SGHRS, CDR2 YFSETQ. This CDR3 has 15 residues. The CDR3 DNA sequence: TGCGCCAGCAGCTTGACAGTCTCAAGCCCCTACGAGCAGTACTTC. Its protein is CASSLTVSSPYEQYF.

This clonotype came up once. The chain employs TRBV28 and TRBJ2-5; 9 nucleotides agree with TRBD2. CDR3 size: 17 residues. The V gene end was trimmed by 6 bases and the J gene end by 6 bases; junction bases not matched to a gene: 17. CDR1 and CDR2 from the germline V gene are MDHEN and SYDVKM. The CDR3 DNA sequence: TGTGCCAGCAGCTACCCGGGACTAGCTCTTTCGAAGAAGACCCAGTACTTC. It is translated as CASSYPGLALSKKTQYF.

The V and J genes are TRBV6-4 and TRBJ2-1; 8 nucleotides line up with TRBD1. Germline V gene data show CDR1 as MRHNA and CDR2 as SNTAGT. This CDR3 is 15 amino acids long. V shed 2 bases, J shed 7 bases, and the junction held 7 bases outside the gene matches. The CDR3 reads CASSDTRQGRNEQFF. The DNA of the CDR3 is TGTGCCAGCAGTGACACCCGACAGGGGAGGAATGAGCAGTTCTTC.

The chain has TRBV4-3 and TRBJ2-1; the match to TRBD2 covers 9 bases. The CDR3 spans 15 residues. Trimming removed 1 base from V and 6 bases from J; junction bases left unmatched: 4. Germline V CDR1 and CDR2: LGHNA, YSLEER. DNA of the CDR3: TGCGCCAGCAGCCAAGGCGCGGGGGGGCTCAATGAGCAGTTCTTC. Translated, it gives CASSQGAGGLNEQFF.

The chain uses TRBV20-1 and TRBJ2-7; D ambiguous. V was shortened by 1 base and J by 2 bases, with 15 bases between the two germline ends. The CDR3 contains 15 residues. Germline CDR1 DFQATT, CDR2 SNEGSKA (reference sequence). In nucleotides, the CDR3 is TGCAGTGCTAGAGTTCGTACCAAACTTACCTACGAGCAGTACTTC. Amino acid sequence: CSARVRTKLTYEQYF.

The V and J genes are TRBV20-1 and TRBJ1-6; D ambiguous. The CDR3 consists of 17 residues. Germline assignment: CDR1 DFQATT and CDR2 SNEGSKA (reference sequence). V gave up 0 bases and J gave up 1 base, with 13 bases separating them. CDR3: CSARDHIEGSYNSPLHF. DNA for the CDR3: TGCAGTGCTAGAGATCACATTGAGGGTTCCTATAATTCACCCCTCCACTTT.

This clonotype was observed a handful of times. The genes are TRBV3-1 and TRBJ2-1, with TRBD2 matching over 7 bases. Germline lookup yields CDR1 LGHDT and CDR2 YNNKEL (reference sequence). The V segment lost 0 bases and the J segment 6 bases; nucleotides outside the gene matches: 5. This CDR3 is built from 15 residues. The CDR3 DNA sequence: TGTGCCAGCAGCCAAGATCGGGCTAGCGGCAATGAGCAGTTCTTC. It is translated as CASSQDRASGNEQFF.

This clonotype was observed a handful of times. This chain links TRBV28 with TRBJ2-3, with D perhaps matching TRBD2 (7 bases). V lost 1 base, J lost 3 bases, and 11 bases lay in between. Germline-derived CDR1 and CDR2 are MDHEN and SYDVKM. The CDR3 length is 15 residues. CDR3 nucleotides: TGTGCCAGCAGTTTATTTGGGGGGGCGACAGATACGCAGTATTTT. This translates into CASSLFGGATDTQYF.

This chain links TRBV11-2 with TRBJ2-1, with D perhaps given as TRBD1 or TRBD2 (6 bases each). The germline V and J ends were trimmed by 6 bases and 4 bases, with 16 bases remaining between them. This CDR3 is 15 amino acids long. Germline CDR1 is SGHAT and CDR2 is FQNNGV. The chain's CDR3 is CASRQLGGEYNEQFF. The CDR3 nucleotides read TGTGCCAGCAGGCAGTTGGGGGGCGAATACAATGAGCAGTTCTTC.

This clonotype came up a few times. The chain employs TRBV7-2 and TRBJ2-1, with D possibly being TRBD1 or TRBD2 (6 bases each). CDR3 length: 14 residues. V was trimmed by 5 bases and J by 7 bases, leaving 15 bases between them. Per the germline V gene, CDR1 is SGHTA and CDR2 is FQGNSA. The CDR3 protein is CASSAGGRVNEQFF. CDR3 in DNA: TGTGCCAGCAGCGCCGGGGGCAGGGTAAATGAGCAGTTCTTC. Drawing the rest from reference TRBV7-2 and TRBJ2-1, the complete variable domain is GAGVSQSPSNKVTEKGKDVELRCDPISGHTALYWYRQSLGQGLEFLIYFQGNSAPDKSGLPSDRFSAERTGGSVSTLTIQRTQQEDSAVYLCASSAGGRVNEQFFGPGTRLTVL.

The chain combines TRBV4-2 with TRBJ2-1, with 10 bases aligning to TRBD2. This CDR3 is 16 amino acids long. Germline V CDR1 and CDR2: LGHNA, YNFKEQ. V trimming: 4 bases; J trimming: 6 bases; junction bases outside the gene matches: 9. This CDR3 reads CASSRKAGGLLNEQFF. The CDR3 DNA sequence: TGTGCCAGCAGCCGGAAAGCGGGGGGGCTTCTCAATGAGCAGTTCTTC.

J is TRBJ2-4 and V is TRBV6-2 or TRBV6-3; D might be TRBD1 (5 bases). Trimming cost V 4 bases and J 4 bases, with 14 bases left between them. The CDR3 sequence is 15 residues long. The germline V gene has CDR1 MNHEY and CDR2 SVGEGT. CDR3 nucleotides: TGTGCCAGCAGTTCCCCGCAGGGCGGAAAAAACATTCAGTACTTC. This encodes CASSSPQGGKNIQYF.

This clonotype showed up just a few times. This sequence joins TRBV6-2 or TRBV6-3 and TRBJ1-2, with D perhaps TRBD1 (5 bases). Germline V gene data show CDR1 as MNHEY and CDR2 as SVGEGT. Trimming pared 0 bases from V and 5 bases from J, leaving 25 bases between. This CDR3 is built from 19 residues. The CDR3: CASSYSITGQDLGDYGYTF. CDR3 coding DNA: TGTGCCAGCAGTTACTCGATAACAGGACAAGACCTGGGTGATTATGGCTACACCTTC.

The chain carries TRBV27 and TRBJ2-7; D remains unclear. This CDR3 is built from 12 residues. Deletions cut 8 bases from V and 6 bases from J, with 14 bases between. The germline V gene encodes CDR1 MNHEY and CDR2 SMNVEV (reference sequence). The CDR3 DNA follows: TGTGCCAGCGGACGGGCCTCGGCCGAGCAGTACTTC. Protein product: CASGRASAEQYF.

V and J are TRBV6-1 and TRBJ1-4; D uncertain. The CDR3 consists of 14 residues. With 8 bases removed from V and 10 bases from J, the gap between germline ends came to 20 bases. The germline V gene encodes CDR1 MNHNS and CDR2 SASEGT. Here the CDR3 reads CASGARLVEGKLFF. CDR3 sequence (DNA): TGTGCCAGCGGCGCCAGGCTGGTAGAGGGAAAACTGTTTTTT.

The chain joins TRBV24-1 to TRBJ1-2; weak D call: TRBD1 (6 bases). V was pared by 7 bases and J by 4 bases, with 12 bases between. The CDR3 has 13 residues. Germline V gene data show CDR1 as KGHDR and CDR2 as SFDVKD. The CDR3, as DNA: TGTGCCACCAGGGGAGAGGGGGGCTATGGCTACACCTTC. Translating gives CATRGEGGYGYTF.

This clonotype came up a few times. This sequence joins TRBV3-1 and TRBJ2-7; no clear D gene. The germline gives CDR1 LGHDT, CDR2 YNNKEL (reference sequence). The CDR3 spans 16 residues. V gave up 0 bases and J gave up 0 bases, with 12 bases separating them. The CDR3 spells CASSQDTVSYSYEQYF. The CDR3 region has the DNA TGTGCCAGCAGCCAAGATACTGTATCCTACTCCTACGAGCAGTACTTC.

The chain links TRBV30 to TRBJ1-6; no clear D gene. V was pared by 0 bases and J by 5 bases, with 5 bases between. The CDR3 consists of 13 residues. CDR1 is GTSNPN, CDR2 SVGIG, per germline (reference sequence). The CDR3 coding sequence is TGTGCCTGGAGTGTACAGAATAATTCACCCCTCCACTTT. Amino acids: CAWSVQNNSPLHF.

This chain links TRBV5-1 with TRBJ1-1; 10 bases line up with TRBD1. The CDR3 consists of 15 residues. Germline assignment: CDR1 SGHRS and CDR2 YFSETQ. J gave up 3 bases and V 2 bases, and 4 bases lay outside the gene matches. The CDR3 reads CASSLDRGLDTEAFF. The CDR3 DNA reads TGCGCCAGCAGCTTAGACAGGGGGCTGGACACTGAAGCTTTCTTT.